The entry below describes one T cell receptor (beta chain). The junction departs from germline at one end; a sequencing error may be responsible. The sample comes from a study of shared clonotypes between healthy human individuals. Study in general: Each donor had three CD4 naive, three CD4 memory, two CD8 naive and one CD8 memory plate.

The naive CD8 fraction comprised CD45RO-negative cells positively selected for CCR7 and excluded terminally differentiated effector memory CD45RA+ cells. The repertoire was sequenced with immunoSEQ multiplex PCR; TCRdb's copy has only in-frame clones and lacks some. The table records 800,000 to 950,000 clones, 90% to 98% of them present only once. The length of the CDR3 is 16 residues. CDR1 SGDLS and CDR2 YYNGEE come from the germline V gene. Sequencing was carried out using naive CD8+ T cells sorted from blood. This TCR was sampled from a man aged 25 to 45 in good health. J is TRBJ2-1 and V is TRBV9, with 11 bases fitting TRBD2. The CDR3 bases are TGTGCCAGTAGCGAAGCCGGGACTAGCGGTTACAATGAGCAGTTCTTC. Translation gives CASSEAGTSGYNEQFF.